Below are 19 T cell receptor beta chains sequenced from a single sample in a study of blood T cell repertoires in COVID-19 (dated by TCRdb to about 2020). Preparation of the library involved the immunoSEQ multiplex PCR assay. TCRdb holds this immuneACCESS table with in-frame rearrangements only. Some clones are missing; in checked studies, unresolved V genes explain under half, and the rest has no known cause. Across this sample there are about 200,000 clones, with approximately 81% seen only once. The ten biggest clones cover 8% to 9.5% of the sample. Sequenced: PBMCs or T cells enriched from blood (not recorded which). These receptors were collected from a woman aged 45-65 years with acute COVID-19.

This chain connects TRBV7-6 to TRBJ2-5; weak D call: TRBD2 (5 bases). Germline lookup yields CDR1 SGHVS and CDR2 FNYEAQ. The CDR3 covers 13 residues. V was clipped by 5 bases and J by 5 bases, with 12 bases between them. In DNA form, the CDR3 reads TGTGCCAGCAGCATTAGCCCGGGGGAGACCCAGTACTTC. Encoded protein: CASSISPGETQYF.

The chain combines TRBV7-9 with TRBJ2-3, with D maybe TRBD1 (6 bases). This CDR3 has 16 residues. Germline V CDR1 and CDR2: SEHNR, FQNEAQ (reference sequence). Between the trimmed V and J ends, which lost 4 bases and 0 bases, there was a span of 14 bases. The CDR3 nucleotides read TGTGCCAGCAGCTCCTGGACAGACCCCAGCACAGATACGCAGTATTTT. Protein: CASSSWTDPSTDTQYF.

In this sample, this clone turned up a few times. This chain uses TRBV5-6 with TRBJ2-3; 10 bases agree with TRBD2. Looked up from germline, CDR1 is SGHDT and CDR2 is YYEEEE. J was trimmed by 4 bases and V by 3 bases; bases with no gene match: 5. This CDR3 is built from 15 residues. The CDR3 nucleotides are TGTGCCAGCAGCTCGGGACTAGCGATGGCAGATACGCAGTATTTT. It specifies CASSSGLAMADTQYF.

This rearrangement joins TRBV10-3 to TRBJ2-1, with 7 nucleotides matching TRBD2. Unmatched junction bases numbered 5, after V lost 4 bases and J lost 2 bases. The CDR3 spans 15 residues. Germline V gene data show CDR1 as ENHRY and CDR2 as SYGVKD. CDR3 region: CAISGGGSAYNEQFF. The CDR3 DNA sequence: TGTGCCATCAGTGGCGGGGGAAGCGCCTACAATGAGCAGTTCTTC.

The chain links TRBV30 to TRBJ1-3, with D unclear. Germline lookup yields CDR1 GTSNPN and CDR2 SVGIG (reference sequence). V dropped 1 base and J dropped 11 bases, with 9 bases sitting between them. The CDR3 totals 11 residues. The CDR3 spells CAWSASTPIYF. The CDR3, as DNA: TGTGCCTGGAGTGCCAGTACGCCCATATATTTT.

J is TRBJ1-3 and V is TRBV2; unclear D gene. Trimming left V 4 bases short and J 0 bases short, with 13 bases between. The CDR3 contains 16 residues. Per germline, CDR1 SNHLY and CDR2 FYNNEI. The CDR3 nucleotides read TGTGCCAGCAGTGTGGTGCGCGTATCCTCTGGAAACACCATATATTTT. Translating it yields CASSVVRVSSGNTIYF.

This chain uses TRBV25-1 with TRBJ2-5; 8 nucleotides match TRBD1. The CDR3 loop spans 18 amino acids. Germline V gene data show CDR1 as MGHDK and CDR2 as SYGVNS. V was clipped by 10 bases and J by 4 bases; unmatched bases: 23. CDR3 residues: CATAKGSLTGDPGETQYF. The CDR3 region has the DNA TGTGCCACCGCGAAGGGGTCGTTGACAGGGGACCCGGGAGAGACCCAGTACTTC.

This rearrangement joins TRBV4-1 to TRBJ2-5, with 12 bases lining up with TRBD2. From germline, CDR1 is MGHRA and CDR2 YSYEKL. The CDR3 runs to 16 residues. V shed 0 bases and J 5 bases; nucleotides not matched to a gene: 4. Here the CDR3 DNA reads TGCGCCAGCAGCCAAGATCCTAGCGGGGGGGATGAGACCCAGTACTTC. It translates to CASSQDPSGGDETQYF.

This chain connects TRBV2 to TRBJ1-4; D possibly corresponds to TRBD1 (5 bases). This CDR3 comprises 15 residues. The V gene's germline CDR1 is SNHLY and CDR2 FYNNEI. Trimming removed 7 bases from V and 3 bases from J, with 15 bases in between. The CDR3 loop reads CASNPTDRPNEKLFF. The CDR3 DNA is TGTGCCAGCAATCCAACAGACAGACCTAATGAAAAACTGTTTTTT.

This rearrangement joins TRBV28 to TRBJ2-2, with a tentative D call TRBD1 (5 bases). The CDR3 has 16 amino acids. The germline gives CDR1 MDHEN, CDR2 SYDVKM. Trimming removed 2 bases at V and 3 bases at J, with 13 bases between. The CDR3 spells CASSLRPGAYTGELFF. Written as DNA, the CDR3 is TGTGCCAGCAGTTTAAGGCCTGGGGCTTACACCGGGGAGCTGTTTTTT.

The V call is TRBV30, the J call TRBJ2-7, with 8 bases fitting TRBD1. The CDR3 consists of 13 residues. Losses at the gene ends were 2 bases for V and 1 base for J; bases not matched to a gene: 1. CDR1 and CDR2 (germline): GTSNPN, SVGIG (reference sequence). CDR3 residues: CAWSTGGSYEQYF. CDR3 DNA sequence: TGTGCCTGGAGTACAGGGGGGTCCTACGAGCAGTACTTC.

The V gene is TRBV12-3 or TRBV12-4, the J gene TRBJ2-5, with D possibly TRBD1 on 6 matching bases. Trimming cost V 6 bases and J 5 bases, with 13 bases left between them. The CDR3 consists of 13 residues. The chain's CDR3 is CASRYRAAETQYF. The CDR3 DNA is TGTGCCAGCAGATACAGGGCAGCGGAGACCCAGTACTTC.

The chain has TRBV15 and TRBJ2-5; 9 nucleotides align to TRBD2. The CDR3 totals 15 residues. V gave up 5 bases and J gave up 4 bases; unmatched junction bases: 8. Germline V gene data show CDR1 as LNHNV and CDR2 as YYDKDF (reference sequence). CDR3 amino acids: CATSGGLAPGETQYF. CDR3 DNA sequence: TGTGCCACCAGCGGTGGACTAGCGCCGGGAGAGACCCAGTACTTC.

This chain joins TRBV7-2 and TRBJ2-7, with 10 bases matching TRBD2. The CDR3 loop spans 16 amino acids. V shed 0 bases and J 2 bases; nucleotides not matched to a gene: 4. Per the germline V gene, CDR1 is SGHTA and CDR2 is FQGNSA. The CDR3, as DNA: TGTGCCAGCAGCTTAGCGCTAGCGGGAGCTGCCTACGAGCAGTACTTC. As protein: CASSLALAGAAYEQYF.

The V gene is TRBV6-1, the J gene TRBJ1-6; 9 nucleotides match TRBD1. The CDR3 loop spans 15 amino acids. V gave up 2 bases and J gave up 9 bases; unmatched junction bases: 5. Germline values: CDR1 MNHNS, CDR2 SASEGT. CDR3 region: CASSELGQGSSPLHF. Here the CDR3 DNA reads TGTGCCAGCAGTGAACTGGGACAGGGATCTTCACCCCTCCACTTT.

The chain is built from TRBV19 and TRBJ2-1; 11 bases agree with TRBD2. CDR1 LNHDA and CDR2 SQIVND come from the germline V gene (reference sequence). The CDR3 totals 16 residues. J was trimmed by 4 bases and V by 8 bases; bases with no gene match: 10. In nucleotides, the CDR3 is TGTGCCAGTGGCAGCTCAGGGACTAGCGGATACAATGAGCAGTTCTTC. This codes for CASGSSGTSGYNEQFF.

The V call is TRBV11-3, the J call TRBJ2-1; possible D gene TRBD2, 7 bases. CDR1 is SGHNT, CDR2 YENEEA, per germline. Trimming removed 7 bases from V and 7 bases from J, with 17 bases in between. The CDR3 consists of 14 residues. In DNA form, the CDR3 reads TGTGCCAGCATGAGTAACGGGGGGCTTAATGAGCAGTTCTTC. As protein: CASMSNGGLNEQFF.

CDR3 residues: CATGVTSGDRNIQYF. Written as DNA, the CDR3 is TGTGCCACCGGGGTCACGAGTGGTGATCGAAACATTCAGTACTTC. The chain combines TRBV13 with TRBJ2-4; TRBD2 might be the D (5 bases). Trimming removed 10 bases at V and 6 bases at J, with 22 bases between. Germline V gene data show CDR1 as PRHDT and CDR2 as FYEKMQ (reference sequence). This CDR3 spans 15 amino acids.

This chain joins TRBV18 and TRBJ1-2; possibly TRBD1 for D (5 bases). The CDR3 consists of 16 residues. V lost 3 bases and J 5 bases, leaving 19 bases between the germline ends. The germline gives CDR1 KGHSH, CDR2 LQKENI. This CDR3 reads CASSPPEAGRGYGYTF. CDR3 DNA sequence: TGTGCCAGCTCACCGCCCGAGGCAGGGAGGGGATATGGCTACACCTTC. The variable domain in full, completed from reference TRBV18 and TRBJ1-2, reads NAGVMQNPRHLVRRRGQEARLRCSPMKGHSHVYWYRQLPEEGLKFMVYLQKENIIDESGMPKERFSAEFPKEGPSILRIQQVVRGDSAAYFCASSPPEAGRGYGYTFGSGTRLTVV.